The 21 T cell receptor beta chains below were found in one sample sequenced in a study of regulatory T cells in long-lasting Graves disease. Time point here: newly diagnosed GD, antithyroid drugs for less than 3 months. The TCR library was prepared using RNA isolated from PBMCs. Assembly of TCR beta libraries relied on iRepertoire HTBI primers together with Arm-PCR of CDR3 regions. TCRdb reprocessed the multiplex PCR reads with MiXCR, giving one entry per CDR3 protein. The sample lists some 250,000 distinct CDR3 sequences, around 17% seen once, with roughly a fifth in the top ten. Sequencing was performed on peripheral blood mononuclear cells (PBMCs), taken at new diagnosis, from a patient treated with antithyroid drugs. The receptors stem from a female donor with Graves disease.

This clonotype was recorded many times. A read error may account for a junction end that differs from germline. The rearrangement uses TRBV6-9 and TRBJ2-5; the match to TRBD1 covers 12 bases. Germline-derived CDR1 and CDR2 are MNHGY and SVAAGI. The CDR3 length is 16 residues. This CDR3 reads CASSYWGTGGEETRYF. Here the CDR3 DNA reads TGTGCCAGCAGTTACTGGGGGACAGGGGGCGAGGAGACCCGGTACTTC.

The chain couples TRBV28 to TRBJ2-2; D remains ambiguous. Trimming took 10 bases from V and 6 from J, leaving 9 bases between them. The CDR3 spans 11 residues. Germline CDR1 and CDR2: MDHEN and SYDVKM. The CDR3 DNA reads as TGTGCCACCACTTTCGCCGGGGAGCTGTTTTTT. This sequence encodes CATTFAGELFF. The complete variable domain, with remaining parts taken from reference TRBV28 and TRBJ2-2, reads DVKVTQSSRYLVKRTGEKVFLECVQDMDHENMFWYRQDPGLGLRLIYFSYDVKMKEKGDIPEGYSVSREKKERFSLILESASTNQTSMYLCATTFAGELFFGEGSRLTVL.

This clonotype was recorded at least ten times. In DNA form, the CDR3 reads TGTGCCAGTAGTGTCCGGAACACCGGGGAGCTGTTTTTT. Protein: CASSVRNTGELFF. The V and J genes are TRBV19 and TRBJ2-2; D unclear. Germline CDR1 LNHDA, CDR2 SQIVND (reference sequence). V dropped 5 bases and J dropped 1 base, with 5 bases sitting between them. The length of the CDR3 is 13 residues.

This clonotype was counted ten times or more. The chain couples TRBV19 to TRBJ1-5; D perhaps matches TRBD1 (5 bases). Germline V CDR1 and CDR2: LNHDA, SQIVND (reference sequence). The CDR3 covers 16 residues. The ends were cut back, 3 bases at V and 5 bases at J, with 17 bases in the middle. The CDR3 nucleotides are TGTGCCAGTAGTATCTGGTCCCGGGGCGAGGATCAGCCCCAGCATTTT. Its protein product is CASSIWSRGEDQPQHF.

In the case of this clonotype: Germline and junction disagree at one end, which may indicate a read error. The chain links TRBV5-5 to TRBJ1-2; no clear D. Germline V CDR1 and CDR2: SGHKS, YYEKEE (reference sequence). This CDR3 comprises 15 residues. The CDR3 nucleotides read TGTACCAGCAGACCGGTACTCATTGGGGACTATGGCTACACCTTC. This translates into CTSRPVLIGDYGYTF.

This clonotype was observed at least ten times. The chain has TRBV19 and TRBJ2-1; possible D gene TRBD1, 5 bases. V gave up 2 bases and J gave up 9 bases, with 11 bases separating them. CDR1 is LNHDA, CDR2 SQIVND, per germline (reference sequence). The CDR3 consists of 13 residues. This CDR3 reads CASSISQDTEQFF. CDR3 DNA sequence: TGTGCCAGTAGTATATCTCAGGACACTGAGCAGTTCTTC.

In its sample, this clonotype was seen many times. Here the CDR3 reads CAISSRYLWYGYTF. CDR3 DNA: TGTGCCATCAGCAGCAGGTATCTTTGGTATGGCTACACCTTC. This sequence joins TRBV10-3 and TRBJ1-2; D is unclear. CDR1 ENHRY and CDR2 SYGVKD come from the germline V gene. The CDR3 length is 14 residues. With 6 bases removed from V and 5 bases from J, the gap between germline ends came to 16 bases.

This clonotype was recorded only once. At one of its ends the junction is not consistent with the germline gene, which may arise from a read error. This chain joins TRBV19 and TRBJ2-2; D is ambiguous. The CDR3 sequence is 13 residues long. Germline lookup yields CDR1 LNHDA and CDR2 SQIVND (reference sequence). The chain's CDR3 is CAGSPRLPGELFF. The DNA for the CDR3 is TGTGCCGGTAGTCCCCGTTTGCCCGGGGAGCTGTTTTTT.

In its sample, this clonotype was seen many times. J is TRBJ2-7 and V is TRBV7-3, with 10 positions matching TRBD2. CDR3 size: 21 residues. Trimming at V came to 1 base and at J to 3 bases, leaving 21 bases not matched to a gene. The germline CDR1 and CDR2 sequences are SGHTA and FQGTGA. The CDR3 region is CASSLRDGWLAGVSSIYEQYF. The CDR3 bases are TGTGCCAGCAGCTTAAGGGATGGTTGGCTAGCGGGAGTTTCCAGTATCTACGAGCAGTACTTC.

This clonotype was detected ten times or more. The rearrangement links TRBV12-3 or TRBV12-4 to TRBJ1-4; maybe TRBD1 (5 bases). The V gene lost 7 bases and the J gene lost 3 bases, with 15 bases spanning the gap. The CDR3 is made up of 15 amino acids. The CDR3 is CASTLGSGPNEKLFF. DNA for the CDR3: TGTGCCAGCACCCTGGGGTCGGGACCTAATGAAAAACTGTTTTTT.

At least ten counts were recorded for this clonotype. The rearrangement joins TRBV6-2 or TRBV6-3 to TRBJ2-3; 8 bases are a match to TRBD2. Unmatched junction bases numbered 4, after V lost 7 bases and J lost 1 base. In germline, CDR1 is MNHEY, CDR2 SVGEGT. The CDR3 extends over 14 amino acids. The CDR3 is CASKRELGTDTQYF. The CDR3 DNA sequence: TGTGCCAGCAAGCGGGAGTTGGGCACAGATACGCAGTATTTT.

This clonotype has ten or more counts. V and J are TRBV7-9 and TRBJ2-5, with 11 nucleotides matching TRBD2. The germline CDR1 and CDR2 sequences are SEHNR and FQNEAQ (reference sequence). With V trimmed by 4 bases and J by 2 bases, 3 bases remained unmatched. CDR3 length: 15 amino acids. As DNA, the CDR3 is TGTGCCAGCAGCTCGGGACTAGCGGTACAAGAGACCCAGTACTTC. Its translation: CASSSGLAVQETQYF.

This clonotype was observed at least ten times. J is TRBJ1-2 and V is TRBV25-1, with TRBD1 matching over 8 bases. This CDR3 has 16 residues. From germline, CDR1 is MGHDK and CDR2 SYGVNS. Trimming took 0 bases from V and 6 from J; bases not matched to a gene: 9. The chain's CDR3 is CASSEYWIETGDGYTF. The CDR3, as DNA: TGTGCCAGCAGTGAATATTGGATAGAGACAGGGGATGGCTACACCTTC.

There are many counts of this clonotype. The chain is built from TRBV10-3 and TRBJ1-4, with TRBD1 as a possible D gene (6 bases). In germline, CDR1 is ENHRY, CDR2 SYGVKD. The CDR3 sequence is 13 residues long. Trimming shortened V by 5 bases and J by 6 bases, and 10 bases separated the two germline ends. CDR3 nucleotide sequence: TGTGCCATCAGTAGGGGGACTGATGAAAAACTGTTTTTT. The encoded protein is CAISRGTDEKLFF.

This clonotype was detected ten times or more. CDR3 sequence reads: CASSPRSGRGNTQYF. In DNA, the CDR3 is TGTGCCAGCTCACCACGTAGCGGGAGAGGTAATACGCAGTATTTT. V gene TRBV18 combines with J gene TRBJ2-3; 9 bases agree with TRBD2. CDR3 size: 15 residues. Germline V lookup: CDR1 KGHSH, CDR2 LQKENI. Trimming removed 1 base from V and 7 bases from J; junction bases left unmatched: 6.

This clonotype was seen more than once but under ten times. The chain joins TRBV4-2 to TRBJ2-5; D remains ambiguous. Germline V gives CDR1 LGHNA, CDR2 YNFKEQ. The CDR3 has 15 amino acids. V was shortened by 0 bases and J by 0 bases, with 8 bases between the two germline ends. The CDR3 DNA follows: TGTGCCAGCAGCCAAGATGGGAAGGACCAAGAGACCCAGTACTTC. Encoded protein: CASSQDGKDQETQYF.

This clonotype was recorded many times. This sequence joins TRBV2 and TRBJ1-2; 9 bases match TRBD1. The V gene's germline CDR1 is SNHLY and CDR2 FYNNEI. The CDR3 covers 15 residues. The V gene end was trimmed by 9 bases and the J gene end by 1 base; junction bases not matched to a gene: 9. CDR3 amino acids: CASRDREIFNYGYTF. CDR3 in DNA: TGTGCCAGTCGGGACAGGGAGATTTTTAACTATGGCTACACCTTC.

For this clonotype: Since a much larger clone is just one base distant, this may be a read error. This chain joins TRBV2 and TRBJ2-3; TRBD2 matches 15 bases. Germline trimming cut 3 bases from V and 0 bases from J; bases unmatched to any gene: 10. CDR1 SNHLY and CDR2 FYNNEI come from the germline V gene. This CDR3 is built from 20 residues. The CDR3 sequence: CASSELPGTSGRISTDTQYF. The CDR3 DNA sequence: TGTGCCAGCAGTGAGCTACCCGGGACTAGCGGGAGGATTAGCACAGATACGCAGTATTTT.

The chain is built from TRBV5-1 and TRBJ1-4; TRBD1 might be the D (5 bases). V was trimmed by 0 bases and J by 3 bases, leaving 9 bases between them. This CDR3 region has 15 residues. Germline CDR1 is SGHRS and CDR2 is YFSETQ. The CDR3 nucleotides read TGCGCCAGCAGCTTGGAGGGGCGGCCTAATGAAAAACTGTTTTTT. Translated, it gives CASSLEGRPNEKLFF. The variable domain in full, with the rest retrieved from reference TRBV5-1 and TRBJ1-4, is KAGVTQTPRYLIKTRGQQVTLSCSPISGHRSVSWYQQTPGQGLQFLFEYFSETQRNKGNFPGRFSGRQFSNSRSEMNVSTLELGDSALYLCASSLEGRPNEKLFFGSGTQLSVL.

This clonotype came up a few times. The chain combines TRBV7-2 with TRBJ2-2; the match to TRBD2 covers 8 bases. CDR1 and CDR2 (germline): SGHTA, FQGNSA. The CDR3 has 15 amino acids. Unmatched junction bases numbered 3, after V lost 1 base and J lost 5 bases. The CDR3 sequence is CASSLVGGRTGELFF. CDR3 DNA sequence: TGTGCCAGCAGCTTAGTTGGCGGGAGGACCGGGGAGCTGTTTTTT.

This clonotype occurred many times. The chain recombines TRBV20-1 with TRBJ1-5; possibly TRBD1 for D (6 bases). The CDR3 is 15 amino acids. Germline lookup yields CDR1 DFQATT and CDR2 SNEGSKA (reference sequence). V dropped 3 bases and J dropped 0 bases, with 12 bases sitting between them. The CDR3 nucleotides read TGCAGTGCTAGTGCTGGGGGCGATAGCAATCAGCCCCAGCATTTT. It codes for CSASAGGDSNQPQHF.